The 20 T cell receptor beta chains given below trace back to one sample, sequenced in a study of cytomegalovirus exposure and HLA in healthy donors. The PCR contained 60 Vbeta and 13 Jbeta primers. TCRdb keeps only in-frame clones here, not all; method: immunoSEQ multiplex PCR. The sample gives around 180,000 clones, about 81% of which show up once; 1.5% to 2% is in the top ten. Sequencing input: PBMCs. The receptors shown here come from a man aged 18 to 35 in good health and CMV-seronegative.

The CDR3 region has the DNA TGTGCCAGCAGTTACTCGGGAGTGCCCCTCAATGAGCAGTTCTTC. This gives the protein CASSYSGVPLNEQFF. The rearrangement uses TRBV6-6 and TRBJ2-1, with D possibly TRBD2 on 5 matching bases. Trimming took 0 bases from V and 6 from J, leaving 12 bases between them. Germline values: CDR1 MNHNY, CDR2 SVGAGI (reference sequence). This CDR3 has 15 amino acids.

J is TRBJ1-4 and V is TRBV5-1; D unclear. Germline V gives CDR1 SGHRS, CDR2 YFSETQ. This CDR3 region has 16 residues. Trimming removed 4 bases at V and 0 bases at J, with 13 bases between. The CDR3 nucleotides are TGCGCCAGCAGCCAGGCAGGATATGCAACTAATGAAAAACTGTTTTTT. This sequence encodes CASSQAGYATNEKLFF.

This clone was found once. The junction departs from the called germline gene at one end, perhaps through a read error. The rearrangement uses TRBV6-1 and TRBJ2-1; TRBD2 matches at 8 bases. Germline values: CDR1 MNHNS, CDR2 SASEGT. CDR3 length equals 13 residues. CDR3 loop: CASSSSSGPHLIF. The DNA for the CDR3 is TGTGCCAGCAGTTCATCTAGCGGGCCTCATCTCATCTTC.

V usage is TRBV11-2 and J usage is TRBJ2-5, with TRBD2 matching over 8 bases. With V trimmed by 3 bases and J by 5 bases, 14 bases remained unmatched. Germline V gene data show CDR1 as SGHAT and CDR2 as FQNNGV. This CDR3 region has 17 residues. CDR3 in amino acids: CASSFNLAGNPGETQYF. CDR3 in DNA: TGTGCCAGCAGCTTTAACCTAGCGGGCAACCCTGGGGAGACCCAGTACTTC.

J is TRBJ1-2 and V is TRBV6-5; TRBD1 matches at 9 bases. The CDR3 contains 14 residues. J was trimmed by 4 bases and V by 4 bases; bases with no gene match: 4. Germline assignment: CDR1 MNHEY and CDR2 SVGAGI. The CDR3 loop is CASSSKDRGYGYTF. DNA of the CDR3: TGTGCCAGCAGTTCCAAGGACAGGGGCTATGGCTACACCTTC.

This chain uses TRBV29-1 with TRBJ2-3; TRBD2 matches 10 bases. This CDR3 comprises 15 residues. Per the germline V gene, CDR1 is SQVTM and CDR2 is ANQGSEA. Trimming removed 3 bases from V and 4 bases from J; junction bases left unmatched: 7. CDR3 DNA: TGCAGCGTTGAGGGTCTAGCGGGAGTCGCAGATACGCAGTATTTT. Amino acids: CSVEGLAGVADTQYF.

The CDR3 spells CASSERQGKAEAFF. The CDR3, as DNA: TGTGCCAGCAGTGAAAGGCAGGGGAAGGCTGAAGCTTTCTTT. The chain joins TRBV2 to TRBJ1-1; tentatively, D is TRBD1 (6 bases). V shed 2 bases and J shed 6 bases, with 13 bases lying between them. This CDR3 has 14 residues. CDR1 SNHLY and CDR2 FYNNEI come from the germline V gene.

This chain joins TRBV5-1 and TRBJ2-5, with 16 bases identical to TRBD2. Per the germline V gene, CDR1 is SGHRS and CDR2 is YFSETQ. This CDR3 contains 18 residues. V shed 4 bases and J 5 bases; nucleotides not matched to a gene: 11. The CDR3 reads CASSNGPGLAGGRETQYF. The CDR3, as DNA: TGCGCCAGCAGCAACGGCCCGGGACTAGCGGGGGGGAGGGAGACCCAGTACTTC.

The rearrangement uses TRBV10-3 and TRBJ2-7; 8 bases map to TRBD1. In germline, CDR1 is ENHRY, CDR2 SYGVKD. The ends lost 6 bases at V and 0 bases at J; junction bases unmatched: 4. The CDR3 loop spans 14 amino acids. The CDR3 bases are TGTGCCATCAGGGACAGGGAAAACTCCTACGAGCAGTACTTC. It specifies CAIRDRENSYEQYF.

The gene calls are TRBV6-1 and TRBJ1-6; 8 positions match TRBD1. CDR1 and CDR2 (germline): MNHNS, SASEGT. The CDR3 is 14 amino acids. Trimming cost V 6 bases and J 8 bases; bases outside gene matches: 6. The CDR3 bases are TGTGCCAGCAGAGAGGACAGGGTGGATTCACCCCTCCACTTT. Translating gives CASREDRVDSPLHF.

V is TRBV18 and J is TRBJ2-1; 11 bases agree with TRBD1. Germline CDR1 KGHSH, CDR2 LQKENI. The CDR3 sequence is 14 residues long. The trim removed 3 bases at V and 9 bases at J, leaving 4 bases unmatched. The CDR3 sequence is CASSPGQGATEQFF. The DNA for the CDR3 is TGTGCCAGCTCACCCGGACAGGGGGCGACTGAGCAGTTCTTC. The variable domain in full, with the rest retrieved from reference TRBV18 and TRBJ2-1, is NAGVMQNPRHLVRRRGQEARLRCSPMKGHSHVYWYRQLPEEGLKFMVYLQKENIIDESGMPKERFSAEFPKEGPSILRIQQVVRGDSAAYFCASSPGQGATEQFFGPGTRLTVL.

This chain's CDR3 is CASSAQQGAGGYTF. CDR3 nucleotide sequence: TGTGCCAGCAGTGCACAACAGGGGGCGGGGGGCTACACCTTC. This chain links TRBV2 with TRBJ1-2; TRBD1 matches 9 bases. Per the germline V gene, CDR1 is SNHLY and CDR2 is FYNNEI. The CDR3 totals 14 residues. The trim removed 4 bases at V and 8 bases at J, leaving 8 bases unmatched. The complete variable domain, with remaining parts taken from reference TRBV2 and TRBJ1-2, reads EPEVTQTPSHQVTQMGQEVILRCVPISNHLYFYWYRQILGQKVEFLVSFYNNEISEKSEIFDDQFSVERPDGSNFTLKIRSTKLEDSAMYFCASSAQQGAGGYTFGSGTRLTVV.

The count of this clone is one. V is TRBV7-2 and J is TRBJ1-2; 8 positions agree with TRBD1. V trimming: 11 bases; J trimming: 3 bases; junction bases outside the gene matches: 8. Looked up from germline, CDR1 is SGHTA and CDR2 is FQGNSA. The CDR3 length is 13 residues. The CDR3 loop reads CAGGQEGYYGYTF. Here the CDR3 DNA reads TGTGCCGGGGGACAGGAGGGGTACTATGGCTACACCTTC.

The rearrangement joins TRBV29-1 to TRBJ2-7; 10 bases match TRBD2. CDR1 SQVTM and CDR2 ANQGSEA come from the germline V gene. This CDR3 has 14 residues. The trim removed 4 bases at V and 7 bases at J, leaving 10 bases unmatched. DNA of the CDR3: TGCAGCGTTGGCACTAGCGGGAAGGTTGGGGAGCAGTACTTC. It specifies CSVGTSGKVGEQYF.

This chain joins TRBV7-9 and TRBJ2-1, with D perhaps matching TRBD2 (6 bases). V lost 2 bases and J 10 bases, leaving 12 bases between the germline ends. Germline V gene sequence: CDR1 SEHNR, CDR2 FQNEAQ (reference sequence). This CDR3 is built from 13 residues. The CDR3 loop reads CASSLLAGHEQFF. The DNA for the CDR3 is TGTGCCAGCAGCTTATTGGCGGGGCACGAGCAGTTCTTC.

This clone has just one count. The chain links TRBV27 to TRBJ2-5; TRBD2 matches at 12 bases. The J call is in doubt because the DNA end fits TRBJ2-7 better. Per germline, CDR1 MNHEY and CDR2 SMNVEV (reference sequence). The CDR3 spans 15 residues. The DNA for the CDR3 is TGTGCCAGCAGTTCCGGACTAGCGGGACAATACGAGCAGTACTTC. It is translated as CASSSGLAGQYEQYF.

Concerning this clone: The same CDR3 is also encoded by other DNA sequences in this sample. The chain employs TRBV7-2 and TRBJ2-7; no definite D call. Trimming took off 4 bases at V and 2 bases at J, with 3 bases between the two ends. Germline lookup yields CDR1 SGHTA and CDR2 FQGNSA. This CDR3 has 11 amino acids. The CDR3 reads CASSSTYEQYF. The DNA of the CDR3 is TGTGCCAGCAGCTCCACCTACGAGCAGTACTTC.

This clone came up a few times. The chain joins TRBV6-6 to TRBJ2-1; 8 bases align to TRBD1. The CDR3 is 15 amino acids. The V gene end was trimmed by 6 bases and the J gene end by 0 bases; junction bases not matched to a gene: 4. Germline V gives CDR1 MNHNY, CDR2 SVGAGI (reference sequence). CDR3 in amino acids: CASSHTGGSYNEQFF. The CDR3 nucleotides are TGTGCCAGCAGCCACACAGGGGGCTCCTACAATGAGCAGTTCTTC.

The rearrangement uses TRBV29-1 and TRBJ1-5; weak D call: TRBD1 (5 bases). The CDR3 runs 13 residues. Germline CDR1 is SQVTM and CDR2 is ANQGSEA. The ends were cut back, 4 bases at V and 7 bases at J, with 14 bases in the middle. CDR3 protein: CSVVVTAGQPQHF. CDR3 in DNA: TGCAGCGTTGTAGTAACAGCAGGGCAGCCCCAGCATTTT.

The V and J genes are TRBV5-1 and TRBJ1-2, with D possibly being TRBD1 (5 bases). The ends were cut back, 4 bases at V and 14 bases at J, with 21 bases in the middle. Germline loops: CDR1 SGHRS, CDR2 YFSETQ. There are 13 residues in the CDR3. In nucleotides, the CDR3 is TGCGCCAGCAGCCCAGACAGAGTTCTATGGTGGACCTTC. Its protein is CASSPDRVLWWTF.